Below, 27 T cell receptor beta chains from the same sample are listed, as sequenced in a study of OX40 agonist ivuxolimab in advanced cancers. Only in-frame clones appear in the TCRdb table, and some are missing; sequencing was by immunoSEQ multiplex PCR. The sample contains tens of thousands of clones, roughly nine tenths of which appear only once. The sequencing used CD4+ or CD8+ T cells sorted from blood, collected in a trial of the OX40 agonist ivuxolimab. The receptors originated from an adult with an advanced solid tumor such as melanoma, head and neck, liver or kidney cancer.

This chain links TRBV27 with TRBJ1-2, with TRBD1 identical over 9 bases. Germline V CDR1 and CDR2: MNHEY, SMNVEV (reference sequence). Germline trimming cut 3 bases from V and 7 bases from J; bases unmatched to any gene: 6. This CDR3 has 14 residues. The CDR3 sequence is CASSFAGTGSGYTF. CDR3 DNA sequence: TGTGCCAGCAGTTTCGCCGGGACAGGGAGTGGCTACACCTTC.

This clone was observed once. The chain employs TRBV6-5 and TRBJ2-3; 8 positions match TRBD1. V lost 2 bases and J lost 1; bases outside the gene matches: 2. The germline V gene encodes CDR1 MNHEY and CDR2 SVGAGI. This CDR3 region has 15 residues. CDR3 in DNA: TGTGCCAGCAGTTACGGACAGGGTGGCACAGATACGCAGTATTTT. Amino acids: CASSYGQGGTDTQYF.

This clone was picked up one time. The rearrangement links TRBV5-4 to TRBJ2-2; 13 bases fit TRBD2. The J segment lost 8 bases and the V segment lost 4 bases, leaving 11 bases of the junction unmatched. Germline V gene lookup returns CDR1 SGHNT and CDR2 YYREEE (reference sequence). There are 17 residues in the CDR3. Here the CDR3 reads CASSDRRTSGSKGELFF. The CDR3 DNA reads as TGTGCCAGCAGCGACCGCCGGACTAGCGGGAGTAAAGGGGAGCTGTTTTTT.

This clone has just one count. The chain is built from TRBV27 and TRBJ2-5, with a tentative D call TRBD1 (6 bases). With 5 bases removed from V and 4 bases from J, the gap between germline ends came to 11 bases. The V gene's germline CDR1 is MNHEY and CDR2 SMNVEV (reference sequence). The CDR3 is 13 residues long. The CDR3 reads CASSSTGIETQYF. The DNA for the CDR3 is TGTGCCAGCAGTAGCACAGGGATAGAGACCCAGTACTTC.

This chain uses TRBV5-6 with TRBJ2-7, with 7 bases lining up with TRBD1. CDR1 is SGHDT and CDR2 is YYEEEE in the germline V gene. Unmatched junction bases numbered 8, after V lost 3 bases and J lost 2 bases. The CDR3 is 15 residues long. For the CDR3, the DNA is TGTGCCAGCAGCTCTCGACAGGGATTAACCTACGAGCAGTACTTC. It specifies CASSSRQGLTYEQYF.

The chain combines TRBV5-1 with TRBJ2-1; TRBD2 agrees at 7 bases. CDR1 is SGHRS, CDR2 YFSETQ, per germline. The V and J ends lost 5 bases and 2 bases, in that order; junction bases with no gene match: 13. CDR3 length equals 17 residues. The CDR3 loop reads CASRPRASGATYNEQFF. The CDR3 DNA is TGCGCCAGCAGACCCAGGGCGAGCGGGGCAACCTACAATGAGCAGTTCTTC. The whole variable domain, filled in from reference TRBV5-1 and TRBJ2-1, reads KAGVTQTPRYLIKTRGQQVTLSCSPISGHRSVSWYQQTPGQGLQFLFEYFSETQRNKGNFPGRFSGRQFSNSRSEMNVSTLELGDSALYLCASRPRASGATYNEQFFGPGTRLTVL.

The genes are TRBV5-1 and TRBJ2-6; D gene unclear. Germline V gene data show CDR1 as SGHRS and CDR2 as YFSETQ. The CDR3 contains 15 residues. The V gene lost 4 bases and the J gene lost 0 bases, with 8 bases spanning the gap. The CDR3 DNA sequence: TGCGCCAGCAGCCTCGGCCCCTCTGGGGCCAACGTCCTGACTTTC. Its translation is CASSLGPSGANVLTF.

The chain combines TRBV4-1 with TRBJ1-1; unclear D gene. The CDR3 covers 15 residues. Germline V lookup: CDR1 MGHRA, CDR2 YSYEKL. Trimming cost V 1 base and J 2 bases, with 11 bases left between them. The CDR3 sequence is CASSQGAGLNTEAFF. CDR3 DNA: TGCGCCAGCAGCCAAGGTGCCGGCCTAAACACTGAAGCTTTCTTT.

V is TRBV7-2 and J is TRBJ2-7; D is possibly TRBD2 (5 bases). This CDR3 contains 12 residues. With 5 bases removed from V and 2 bases from J, the gap between germline ends came to 7 bases. The germline CDR1 and CDR2 sequences are SGHTA and FQGNSA. The CDR3: CASSQRTYEQYF. The CDR3 DNA follows: TGTGCCAGCAGCCAGCGGACCTACGAGCAGTACTTC.

J is TRBJ2-6 and V is TRBV6-9, with unresolved D. Germline V gene sequence: CDR1 MNHGY, CDR2 SVAAGI. The CDR3 extends over 18 amino acids. V dropped 4 bases and J dropped 5 bases, with 21 bases sitting between them. CDR3 region: CASSFESLRQSRANVLTF. CDR3 nucleotide sequence: TGTGCCAGCAGTTTTGAGAGCTTACGACAAAGTCGGGCCAACGTCCTGACTTTC.

The chain links TRBV7-9 to TRBJ1-6; no definite D call. CDR1 SEHNR and CDR2 FQNEAQ come from the germline V gene (reference sequence). Trimming left V 1 base short and J 7 bases short, with 11 bases between. The CDR3 consists of 15 residues. The CDR3 sequence: CASSLGGSNNSPLHF. CDR3 DNA: TGTGCCAGCAGCTTAGGAGGGTCTAACAATTCACCCCTCCACTTT. Variable domain in full (rest from reference TRBV7-9 and TRBJ1-6): DTGVSQNPRHKITKRGQNVTFRCDPISEHNRLYWYRQTLGQGPEFLTYFQNEAQLEKSRLLSDRFSAERPKGSFSTLEIQRTEQGDSAMYLCASSLGGSNNSPLHFGNGTRLTVT.

V usage is TRBV7-9 and J usage is TRBJ2-2; D remains unclear. V gave up 0 bases and J gave up 1 base, with 6 bases separating them. Germline values: CDR1 SEHNR, CDR2 FQNEAQ (reference sequence). The CDR3 contains 15 residues. Here the CDR3 DNA reads TGTGCCAGCAGCTTAGCGTCCTGGAACACCGGGGAGCTGTTTTTT. Encoded protein: CASSLASWNTGELFF. The full variable domain, its missing parts supplied by reference TRBV7-9 and TRBJ2-2, is DTGVSQNPRHKITKRGQNVTFRCDPISEHNRLYWYRQTLGQGPEFLTYFQNEAQLEKSRLLSDRFSAERPKGSFSTLEIQRTEQGDSAMYLCASSLASWNTGELFFGEGSRLTVL.

The table lists this clone with a few counts. The chain has TRBV7-9 and TRBJ2-7; 7 positions match TRBD2. The CDR3 has 15 residues. V lost 5 bases, J lost 7 bases, and 14 bases stayed unmatched. Germline assignment: CDR1 SEHNR and CDR2 FQNEAQ (reference sequence). CDR3 amino acids: CASSGGLGPLREQYF. CDR3 nucleotides: TGTGCCAGCAGCGGCGGACTAGGCCCCTTGAGGGAGCAGTACTTC.

V and J are TRBV7-3 and TRBJ1-6; weak D call: TRBD1 (6 bases). V shed 5 bases and J shed 5 bases, with 10 bases lying between them. Germline V lookup: CDR1 SGHTA, CDR2 FQGTGA. The CDR3 is 14 amino acids. The DNA of the CDR3 is TGTGCCAGCAGCGAGGGACACCATAATTCACCCCTCCACTTT. Amino acid sequence: CASSEGHHNSPLHF.

Notes on this clone: This specimen includes other DNA sequences encoding the same CDR3. The DNA of the CDR3 is TGTGCCAGCAGTTACTCGACCGGGGAGCTGTTTTTT. Protein sequence: CASSYSTGELFF. The chain employs TRBV6-6 and TRBJ2-2, with D uncertain. V lost 0 bases and J 5 bases, leaving 1 base between the germline ends. Germline lookup yields CDR1 MNHNY and CDR2 SVGAGI (reference sequence). This CDR3 has 12 amino acids.

This chain links TRBV6-1 with TRBJ2-5; 12 bases match TRBD2. This CDR3 spans 15 amino acids. Germline V gives CDR1 MNHNS, CDR2 SASEGT. V lost 6 bases to trimming and J lost 3 bases; unmatched junction nucleotides: 5. The CDR3 sequence is CASSPLAGGKETQYF. In DNA form, the CDR3 reads TGTGCCAGCAGCCCCCTAGCGGGGGGGAAAGAGACCCAGTACTTC.

The rearrangement joins TRBV6-1 to TRBJ2-1; TRBD2 matches at 11 bases. With V trimmed by 7 bases and J by 6 bases, 2 bases remained unmatched. The germline gives CDR1 MNHNS, CDR2 SASEGT. This CDR3 contains 13 residues. The CDR3 here is CASNLAGGNEQFF. DNA for the CDR3: TGTGCCAGCAACCTAGCGGGAGGCAATGAGCAGTTCTTC.

The V and J genes are TRBV19 and TRBJ2-1; no firm D call. The CDR3 runs 16 residues. From germline, CDR1 is LNHDA and CDR2 SQIVND (reference sequence). V was pared by 6 bases and J by 3 bases, with 18 bases between. The CDR3 sequence is CASSNGVIGVYNEQFF. CDR3 coding DNA: TGTGCCAGTAGCAATGGCGTAATAGGAGTCTACAATGAGCAGTTCTTC.

This clone was detected a few times. The rearrangement uses TRBV28 and TRBJ1-1, with TRBD1 matching 8 bases. The V gene's germline CDR1 is MDHEN and CDR2 SYDVKM. V shed 6 bases, J shed 0 bases, and the junction held 6 bases outside the gene matches. This CDR3 spans 15 amino acids. Here the CDR3 DNA reads TGTGCCAGCAGGCCCGGGACAGGTATGAACACTGAAGCTTTCTTT. It codes for CASRPGTGMNTEAFF.

The chain carries TRBV5-1 and TRBJ2-3; TRBD2 matches 8 bases. V was pared by 3 bases and J by 6 bases, with 15 bases of the junction left unmatched. The CDR3 consists of 17 residues. CDR1 is SGHRS and CDR2 is YFSETQ in the germline V gene. Here the CDR3 DNA reads TGCGCCAGCAGCTCCCCGAGGTTTAGCGGGGCGGTCGATACGCAGTATTTT. It specifies CASSSPRFSGAVDTQYF.

The J gene is TRBJ2-7, the V gene TRBV15; 9 nucleotides match TRBD1. V was pared by 5 bases and J by 6 bases, with 14 bases of the junction left unmatched. The germline CDR1 and CDR2 sequences are LNHNV and YYDKDF (reference sequence). The CDR3 has 16 amino acids. CDR3 DNA sequence: TGTGCCACCAGCGTCACGGGACCGGGACAGGGTTCCGAGCAGTACTTC. Protein sequence: CATSVTGPGQGSEQYF.

The chain combines TRBV7-9 with TRBJ2-1; 12 bases are shared with TRBD2. This CDR3 spans 14 amino acids. Germline assignment: CDR1 SEHNR and CDR2 FQNEAQ (reference sequence). V was pared by 5 bases and J by 5 bases, with 1 base of the junction left unmatched. The CDR3 DNA is TGTGCCAGCAGCACTAGCGGGGGGCACAATGAGCAGTTCTTC. Protein: CASSTSGGHNEQFF.

V is TRBV19 and J is TRBJ2-5; no clear D. The CDR3 loop spans 14 amino acids. CDR1 LNHDA and CDR2 SQIVND come from the germline V gene (reference sequence). Trimming took off 2 bases at V and 4 bases at J, with 11 bases between the two ends. CDR3 DNA: TGTGCCAGTAGTATACGGGCTTGGGGAGAGACCCAGTACTTC. It codes for CASSIRAWGETQYF.

This chain connects TRBV5-1 to TRBJ2-3; a weak D match, TRBD1 (6 bases). V was shortened by 4 bases and J by 5 bases, with 8 bases between the two germline ends. From germline, CDR1 is SGHRS and CDR2 YFSETQ. This CDR3 contains 12 residues. The CDR3 reads CASSHREDTQYF. The DNA of the CDR3 is TGCGCCAGCAGCCACAGGGAAGATACGCAGTATTTT.

The chain is built from TRBV19 and TRBJ2-2; D gene uncertain. With 7 bases removed from V and 2 bases from J, the gap between germline ends came to 8 bases. The germline CDR1 and CDR2 sequences are LNHDA and SQIVND (reference sequence). This CDR3 comprises 13 residues. The CDR3 is CASTWSNTGELFF. The CDR3 DNA is TGTGCCAGTACCTGGTCTAACACCGGGGAGCTGTTTTTT.

This chain uses TRBV9 with TRBJ2-6; unclear D gene. Germline-derived CDR1 and CDR2 are SGDLS and YYNGEE. Trimming removed 4 bases from V and 4 bases from J, with 9 bases in between. This CDR3 region has 14 residues. The CDR3 is CASSPFPGANVLTF. The DNA for the CDR3 is TGTGCCAGCAGCCCGTTTCCGGGGGCCAACGTCCTGACTTTC.

The gene calls are TRBV27 and TRBJ1-2, with 8 nucleotides matching TRBD1. With 5 bases clipped from V and 8 bases from J, the junction kept 13 bases outside the gene matches. The CDR3 length is 15 residues. The germline CDR1 and CDR2 sequences are MNHEY and SMNVEV (reference sequence). Written as DNA, the CDR3 is TGTGCCAGCAGTCCCGATGACAGGGGTTATGGCGGCTACACCTTC. It encodes CASSPDDRGYGGYTF.